These 14 T cell receptor beta chains share one sample of origin, sequenced in a study of shared clonotypes between healthy human individuals. Here immunoSEQ multiplex PCR was the method, and the copy in TCRdb shows in-frame clones only, minus some. Of about 1 million clones in the sample, about 75% were seen once. Sequenced sample: memory CD4+ T cells sorted from blood. Subset specified: CD45RA-negative fraction. These receptors were taken from a man aged 18 to 30 in good health.

The genes are TRBV5-6 and TRBJ1-6, with TRBD1 as a possible D gene (5 bases). The CDR3 length is 14 residues. Germline values: CDR1 SGHDT, CDR2 YYEEEE. V lost 4 bases and J lost 14, with 19 bases in between. CDR3 in amino acids: CASSRMDIPWALHF. The CDR3 coding sequence is TGTGCCAGCAGCCGGATGGACATCCCCTGGGCCCTCCACTTT.

The chain has TRBV7-9 and TRBJ2-2; 9 positions agree with TRBD1. With V trimmed by 6 bases and J by 3 bases, 8 bases remained unmatched. The CDR3 has 16 amino acids. Germline CDR1 is SEHNR and CDR2 is FQNEAQ (reference sequence). DNA for the CDR3: TGTGCCAGCAGACGCCGGGACAGGGCGGACACCGGGGAGCTGTTTTTT. Protein product: CASRRRDRADTGELFF.

The genes are TRBV28 and TRBJ1-2; D not certain. The V end was cut by 10 bases, the J end by 7 bases, with 13 bases between. This CDR3 has 11 residues. Per the germline V gene, CDR1 is MDHEN and CDR2 is SYDVKM. CDR3 sequence: CATYGWGGYTF. The CDR3 DNA is TGTGCCACCTATGGATGGGGTGGCTACACCTTC.

V usage is TRBV11-2 and J usage is TRBJ2-2; D remains ambiguous. The germline CDR1 and CDR2 sequences are SGHAT and FQNNGV. V was trimmed by 3 bases and J by 7 bases, leaving 9 bases between them. The CDR3 is 13 residues long. The CDR3 is CASSLYQGGELFF. The CDR3, as DNA: TGTGCCAGCAGCTTGTACCAAGGCGGGGAGCTGTTTTTT.

The CDR3 sequence is CASSQGGTGGSEEKLFF. The CDR3 bases are TGCGCCAGCAGCCAAGGTGGGACAGGGGGCAGTGAGGAAAAACTGTTTTTT. The J gene is TRBJ1-4, the V gene TRBV4-1; 12 bases match TRBD1. With 1 base clipped from V and 8 bases from J, the junction kept 8 bases outside the gene matches. CDR1 is MGHRA, CDR2 YSYEKL, per germline. There are 17 residues in the CDR3.

The V and J genes are TRBV25-1 and TRBJ2-7; tentative D call: TRBD2 (5 bases). Trimming cost V 5 bases and J 6 bases, with 20 bases left between them. The CDR3 extends over 15 amino acids. Germline assignment: CDR1 MGHDK and CDR2 SYGVNS. CDR3 sequence: CASSPQASSAGEQYF. In DNA, the CDR3 is TGTGCCAGCAGTCCTCAGGCTTCTTCGGCGGGCGAGCAGTACTTC.

With respect to this clone: One end of the junction fails to match germline, which may point to a read error. Other DNA sequences within the sample encode an identical CDR3. The V and J genes are TRBV18 and TRBJ1-1; D might be TRBD1 (5 bases). CDR3 length equals 13 residues. Germline V gene sequence: CDR1 KGHSH, CDR2 LQKENI. CDR3 in DNA: TGTGCCAGCTCACCGGGGGGGAACACTGAGGCTTTCTTT. It specifies CASSPGGNTEAFF.

This clone was seen more than once but under ten times. This chain connects TRBV7-2 to TRBJ1-2; TRBD1 matches 8 bases. Trimming removed 4 bases from V and 4 bases from J; junction bases left unmatched: 5. The germline gives CDR1 SGHTA, CDR2 FQGNSA. The CDR3 has 14 amino acids. DNA for the CDR3: TGTGCCAGCAGCTCTGGGACAGGTCCCTATGGCTACACCTTC. It yields the protein CASSSGTGPYGYTF.

The rearrangement uses TRBV7-8 and TRBJ2-7; 7 nucleotides agree with TRBD1. V shed 8 bases and J 0 bases; nucleotides not matched to a gene: 7. CDR1 is SGHVS, CDR2 FQNEAQ, per germline. The length of the CDR3 is 14 residues. CDR3 in amino acids: CASLPGQASYEQYF. The CDR3, as DNA: TGTGCCAGCCTCCCCGGACAGGCCTCCTACGAGCAGTACTTC.

This chain links TRBV6-6 with TRBJ2-7, with TRBD2 matching 7 bases. The CDR3 sequence is 14 residues long. After removal of 8 bases from V and 0 bases from J, the junction contained 7 bases not matched to a gene. CDR1 is MNHNY, CDR2 SVGAGI, per germline (reference sequence). CDR3 amino acids: CASSRGDFSYEQYF. The CDR3 nucleotides read TGTGCCAGCTCTCGGGGGGACTTCTCCTACGAGCAGTACTTC.

This chain connects TRBV28 to TRBJ1-5; D may be TRBD1 (5 bases). The V and J ends lost 10 bases and 1 base respectively, with 20 bases between them. CDR1 is MDHEN and CDR2 is SYDVKM in the germline V gene. The CDR3 length is 16 residues. The CDR3 bases are TGTGCCACCTCTCAGGCCGGACAAGGGAGCAATCAGCCCCAGCATTTT. Translating gives CATSQAGQGSNQPQHF.

The chain has TRBV19 and TRBJ2-5; D possibly corresponds to TRBD2 (6 bases). Per germline, CDR1 LNHDA and CDR2 SQIVND (reference sequence). This CDR3 comprises 14 residues. V lost 5 bases and J 2 bases, leaving 12 bases between the germline ends. The CDR3, as DNA: TGTGCCAGTAGTCCGACCAGCGGGCAAGAGACCCAGTACTTC. It yields the protein CASSPTSGQETQYF.

The gene calls are TRBV6-5 and TRBJ2-7; D uncertain. Trimming shortened V by 0 bases and J by 1 base, and 7 bases separated the two germline ends. CDR1 is MNHEY and CDR2 is SVGAGI in the germline V gene. This CDR3 spans 14 amino acids. The chain's CDR3 is CASSYSEQSYEQYF. The CDR3 DNA reads as TGTGCCAGCAGTTACTCTGAACAGTCCTACGAGCAGTACTTC.

The rearrangement uses TRBV6-6 and TRBJ2-7; weak D call: TRBD1 (6 bases). CDR1 is MNHNY and CDR2 is SVGAGI in the germline V gene (reference sequence). The germline V and J ends were trimmed by 2 bases and 3 bases, with 14 bases remaining between them. CDR3 length equals 15 residues. The DNA for the CDR3 is TGTGCCAGCAGTTACGGAAACAGGGATATCTACGAGCAGTACTTC. Encoded protein: CASSYGNRDIYEQYF.